The 14 T cell receptor beta chains below come from one sample, sequenced in a study of metastatic and nonmetastatic thyroid tumors. All patients were untreated before thyroid surgery. TCRdb re-called clones from the PCR reads using MiXCR. The sample has around 59,000 clones, roughly 17% seen once; the top ten hold roughly 10%. The material sequenced was blood. The receptors derive from a male donor with papillary thyroid cancer or a benign thyroid nodule (not recorded which). Some clones in this sample may be carry-over from other donors' samples.

This clone was seen at least ten times. The chain uses TRBV20-1 and TRBJ1-2, with 7 nucleotides matching TRBD1. V lost 3 bases, J lost 1 base, and 11 bases stayed unmatched. Per germline, CDR1 DFQATT and CDR2 SNEGSKA (reference sequence). This CDR3 has 16 residues. CDR3 protein: CSASIPPGTDNYGYTF. The DNA for the CDR3 is TGCAGTGCTAGCATCCCCCCCGGGACAGATAACTATGGCTACACCTTC.

This clone was picked up many times. The V gene is TRBV4-1, the J gene TRBJ1-4; 10 positions agree with TRBD1. After removal of 4 bases from V and 5 bases from J, the junction contained 4 bases not matched to a gene. The germline V gene has CDR1 MGHRA and CDR2 YSYEKL. The CDR3 sequence is 15 residues long. CDR3: CASSPTGGRNEKLFF. For the CDR3, the DNA is TGCGCCAGCAGCCCGACAGGGGGCCGGAATGAAAAACTGTTTTTT.

The chain combines TRBV24-1 with TRBJ2-3; 7 bases line up with TRBD2. The CDR3 runs to 15 residues. Germline V lookup: CDR1 KGHDR, CDR2 SFDVKD. J was trimmed by 0 bases and V by 8 bases; bases with no gene match: 7. The CDR3 protein is CATNHGGSSTDTQYF. DNA for the CDR3: TGTGCCACCAACCATGGCGGGAGTAGCACAGATACGCAGTATTTT.

A single count supports this clone. A read error may account for a junction end that differs from germline. The chain joins TRBV9 to TRBJ1-2; 9 positions match TRBD1. CDR3 length: 18 amino acids. The germline gives CDR1 SGDLS, CDR2 YYNGEE. The CDR3 coding sequence is TGTGCCAACAGCAACCCCGGCCCCGGGACAGGGTGCTACTATGGCTACACCTTC. Its translation is CANSNPGPGTGCYYGYTF.

This clone turned up a few times. This may stem from a read error, because a much larger clone lies one nucleotide away. This CDR3 is also generated by other DNA sequences in the sample. The CDR3 protein is CASSADGTEAFF. The CDR3 DNA follows: TGTGCCAGCAGCGCGGACGGAACTGAAGCTTTCTTT. The V and J genes are TRBV9 and TRBJ1-1; D not resolved. This CDR3 region has 12 residues. CDR1 is SGDLS, CDR2 YYNGEE, per germline. Trimming shortened V by 3 bases and J by 5 bases, and 8 bases separated the two germline ends. Based on the CDR3 plus reference TRBV9 and TRBJ1-1, the full variable domain is DSGVTQTPKHLITATGQRVTLRCSPRSGDLSVYWYQQSLDQGLQFLIQYYNGEERAKGNILERFSAQQFPDLHSELNLSSLELGDSALYFCASSADGTEAFFGQGTRLTVV.

This clone ranks as medium-sized. This rearrangement joins TRBV6-1 to TRBJ1-1; a possible D gene is TRBD1 (5 bases). From germline, CDR1 is MNHNS and CDR2 SASEGT. V was pared by 8 bases and J by 4 bases, with 17 bases between. This CDR3 is built from 14 residues. CDR3 bases: TGTGCCAGCTCCTTGGGGGTTGAAGTCACTGAAGCTTTCTTT. Translation: CASSLGVEVTEAFF.

This clone was detected ten times or more. The rearrangement uses TRBV6-1 and TRBJ1-6; TRBD1 matches at 9 bases. The CDR3 sequence is 14 residues long. Germline values: CDR1 MNHNS, CDR2 SASEGT. Trimming took 5 bases from V and 8 from J; bases not matched to a gene: 4. The CDR3 protein is CASSWGQGYSPLHF. In DNA form, the CDR3 reads TGTGCCAGCAGTTGGGGACAGGGTTATTCACCCCTCCACTTT.

This clone was seen only a few times. It may be a read error: a sequence one base away is much more abundant. The chain joins TRBV20-1 to TRBJ2-1; tentatively, D is TRBD2 (5 bases). CDR1 and CDR2 from the germline V gene are DFQATT and SNEGSKA (reference sequence). The V gene lost 3 bases and the J gene lost 7 bases, with 16 bases spanning the gap. The CDR3 length is 14 residues. The DNA of the CDR3 is TGCAGTGCTAGCAGACTATCGGGAACGAATGAGCAGTTCTTC. Translation gives CSASRLSGTNEQFF.

This clone was observed many times. The rearrangement links TRBV29-1 to TRBJ1-2; 10 bases are a match to TRBD1. The CDR3 contains 16 residues. Per the germline V gene, CDR1 is SQVTM and CDR2 is ANQGSEA. J gave up 0 bases and V 6 bases, and 10 bases lay outside the gene matches. The CDR3 region is CSVESGTGATNYGYTF. The CDR3 nucleotides read TGCAGCGTGGAATCCGGGACAGGGGCTACTAACTATGGCTACACCTTC.

The rearrangement links TRBV13 to TRBJ1-4; D is perhaps TRBD1 (5 bases). The CDR3 has 16 residues. Germline loops: CDR1 PRHDT, CDR2 FYEKMQ (reference sequence). The V and J ends lost 2 bases and 3 bases respectively, with 13 bases between them. The DNA of the CDR3 is TGTGCCAGCAGCTTACACCGGGACCAACCTAATGAAAAACTGTTTTTT. Amino acids: CASSLHRDQPNEKLFF.

The sample holds many counts of this clone. The chain has TRBV6-1 and TRBJ2-1; possibly TRBD1 for D (6 bases). Germline loops: CDR1 MNHNS, CDR2 SASEGT. There are 17 residues in the CDR3. V was shortened by 4 bases and J by 6 bases, with 22 bases between the two germline ends. The CDR3 DNA is TGTGCCAGCAGTGCTACAGGGTTTGGGCGTTTGGGCAATGAGCAGTTCTTC. Translated, it gives CASSATGFGRLGNEQFF.

This clone has just a few counts. A much larger clonotype is one base distant, so this may be a read error. The gene calls are TRBV5-6 and TRBJ2-1; D call uncertain. V was shortened by 4 bases and J by 0 bases, with 5 bases between the two germline ends. Germline V lookup: CDR1 SGHDT, CDR2 YYEEEE. The CDR3 consists of 13 residues. The CDR3 sequence: CASSRISYNEQFF. CDR3 in DNA: TGTGCCAGCAGCCGAATCTCCTACAATGAGCAGTTCTTC.

A few counts support this clone. The chain carries TRBV6-1 and TRBJ1-1; 8 nucleotides agree with TRBD1. The V segment lost 4 bases and the J segment 7 bases; nucleotides outside the gene matches: 5. Germline CDR1 reads MNHNS; CDR2 reads SASEGT. The CDR3 has 13 residues. CDR3 coding DNA: TGTGCCAGCAGTGCACAGGGGGATGGTGAAGCTTTCTTT. It codes for CASSAQGDGEAFF.

This sequence joins TRBV7-8 and TRBJ1-2; D gene ambiguous. This CDR3 is 15 amino acids long. V lost 4 bases to trimming and J lost 3 bases, with 15 bases between them. CDR1 is SGHVS and CDR2 is FQNEAQ in the germline V gene. CDR3 DNA: TGTGCCAGCAGCTGGACCATCCGGGCTGACTATGGCTACACCTTC. Translated: CASSWTIRADYGYTF. Using reference TRBV7-8 and TRBJ1-2 for the parts outside the CDR3, the full variable domain is GAGVSQSPRYKVAKRGQDVALRCDPISGHVSLFWYQQALGQGPEFLTYFQNEAQLDKSGLPSDRFFAERPEGSVSTLKIQRTQQEDSAVYLCASSWTIRADYGYTFGSGTRLTVV.